This TCR beta chain was retrieved from a study of blood T cell repertoires in COVID-19. Background on the study: PBMCs, B-cell-depleted T cells, or T cells provided the cDNA or gDNA that made up the material.

Deletions cut 3 bases from V and 6 bases from J, with 15 bases between. The CDR3 consists of 16 residues. Germline-derived CDR1 and CDR2 are KGHSH and LQKENI. Per the authors' pipeline: Estimates of nucleated cell counts were drawn from the amplification of reference gene primers. This table comes from immunoSEQ multiplex PCR, and its TCRdb copy is limited to in-frame clones, with some not included. That table furnishes V, J and clone size, whereas the DNA furnished D and trimming. The sample has about 380,000 clones; 85% to 90% are singletons. The sample was PBMCs or T cells enriched from blood (not recorded which). The rearrangement links TRBV18 to TRBJ1-6; D call uncertain. This clonotype was sampled from a woman under 30 who had recovered from COVID-19. The DNA of the CDR3 is TGTGCCAGCTCACCTATTCGCGCTTCCCCTAATTCACCCCTCCACTTT. The encoded protein is CASSPIRASPNSPLHF.